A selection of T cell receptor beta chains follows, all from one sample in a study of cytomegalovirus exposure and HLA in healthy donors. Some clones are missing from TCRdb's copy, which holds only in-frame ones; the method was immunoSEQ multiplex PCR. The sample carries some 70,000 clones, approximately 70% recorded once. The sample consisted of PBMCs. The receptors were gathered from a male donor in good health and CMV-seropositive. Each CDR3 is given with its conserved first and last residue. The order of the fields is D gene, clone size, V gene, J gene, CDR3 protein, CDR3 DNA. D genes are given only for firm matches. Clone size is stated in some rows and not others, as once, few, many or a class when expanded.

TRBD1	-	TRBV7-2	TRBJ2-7	CASSVNRGSSYEQYF	TGTGCCAGCAGCGTTAACAGGGGAAGCTCCTACGAGCAGTACTTC
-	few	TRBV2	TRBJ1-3	CASSESGGSGDTIYF	TGTGCCAGCAGTGAATCGGGTGGATCCGGGGACACCATATATTTT
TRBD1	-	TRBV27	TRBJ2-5	CASRRDRGVREQYF	TGTGCCAGCAGGAGAGACAGGGGGGTGCGGGAGCAGTACTTC
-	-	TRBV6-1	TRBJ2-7	CASSEAAGWSEQYF	TGTGCCAGCAGTGAAGCGGCGGGTTGGAGCGAGCAGTACTTC
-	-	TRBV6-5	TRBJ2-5	CASSYIGAGETQYF	TGTGCCAGCAGTTATATTGGGGCCGGAGAGACCCAGTACTTC
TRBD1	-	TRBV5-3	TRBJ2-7	CARSINRDRGKTYEQYF	TGTGCCAGAAGCATTAACCGGGACAGGGGCAAGACCTACGAGCAGTACTTC
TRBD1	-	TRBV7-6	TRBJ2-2	CASSLGTGMDVGELFF	TGTGCCAGCAGCTTAGGGACAGGGATGGACGTCGGGGAGCTGTTTTTT
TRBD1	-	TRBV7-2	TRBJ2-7	CASRRDRGYEQYF	TGTGCCAGCAGGCGGGACAGGGGCTACGAGCAGTACTTC
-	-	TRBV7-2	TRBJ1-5	CASSGQINQPQHF	TGTGCCAGCAGCGGACAGATCAATCAGCCCCAGCATTTT
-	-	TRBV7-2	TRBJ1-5	CASSLSPGDQPQHF	TGTGCCAGCAGCTTAAGTCCAGGGGATCAGCCCCAGCATTTT